The T cell receptor beta chain under discussion was sequenced for a study of cytomegalovirus exposure and HLA in healthy donors (dated by TCRdb to 2016 to 2017). For context, the study as a whole: An earlier analysis of some 600 of the donors reported 276 Gb of sequence data and 117 million unique TCR beta sequences obtained from about 180 million T cells. An early release covering more than 500 HLA-typed donors comprised approximately 300 gigabases of sequencing data and tens of millions of unique TCR sequences. Of the roughly 400 genotyped donors, approximately 83% fell in the genetic ancestry cluster associated with self-reported Caucasian donors. The study aimed to test whether cataloging public T cell receptors could reveal signatures of past pathogen exposure. The study profiled the T cell repertoires of 666 subjects by immunosequencing and related them to cytomegalovirus serostatus. In addition to the first cohort of 666 subjects, a separate validation cohort of 130 or so different subjects was used. The study combined high-throughput TCR immunosequencing, statistical association of individual TCRs with disease status, and machine learning to predict cytomegalovirus infection status. To study patterns of TCR occurrence, a later analysis re-analyzed previously published TCR beta repertoires from just over 650 donors and added high-resolution HLA genotyping. In the later analysis, no new phenotypic data were used to find candidate immune exposures; instead, reliance was placed on TCR beta sequences and their occurrence across donors. An earlier analysis of several hundred of the donors used high-throughput TCR beta sequencing to judge whether each TCR beta V gene segment behaved as functional or pseudogenic. Donor age, sex, ethnicity and CMV serostatus were collected together with the repertoire data. Genome-wide SNP genotypes for about three fifths of the 666 donors were used in a later genetic analysis, which treated that subset as a discovery cohort. All discovery cohort repertoires had been generated using a single sequencing platform. Class I and class II HLA loci were covered by the typing at four-digit resolution. Typing coverage differed by locus: A, B, C, DRB1 and DQB1 were typed in roughly 620-630 donors, DQA1 in about 500, DPA1 in over 600, and DPB1 in approximately 450. Five DR-DQ haplotypes were treated as single units for association and clustering because of strong linkage in the cohort. Among about 370 genotyped donors of the cohort, an average of around 220,000 unique TCR beta nucleotide sequences was sequenced per donor, of which 15% to 20% were non-productive.

The CDR3 contains 14 residues, cysteine and phenylalanine counted. Only CDR3 DNA is held: 42 bases, read in frame from base 1. The CDR1 and CDR2 encoded by the germline V gene are SGHTS and YDEGEE. The cohort comprised 666 healthy bone marrow donors. Cohort members were all nominally healthy when sampled, although unrecorded immune exposures were likely present. The donor was CMV seronegative and belonged to the group of roughly 330 seronegative cohort members. Each donor provided a peripheral blood sample, and peripheral blood mononuclear cells were used for TCR beta sequencing. Genomic DNA extraction from the blood cell samples was performed with the Qiagen DNeasy Blood Extraction Kit. Overall results and qualifications from the work: While some public TCRs were present in many individuals, most TCR sequences turned up only very rarely across donors. The 87-base-pair reads could not distinguish some IMGT-functional V segments, including TRBV6-2 and TRBV6-3, so those segments were excluded. In this cohort, only TCR beta chains were sequenced, and detectable features were limited by the absence of alpha or paired-chain data. In both the original and validation cohorts, the classifier was reported to diagnose cytomegalovirus status with high specificity and sensitivity. Because counts were too low, about 18 rarely observed V segments, including chromosome 9 orphons, were excluded from the earlier analysis of a few hundred of the donors. A few of the identified cytomegalovirus-associated TCR beta chains were confirmed in vitro to be specific for cytomegalovirus antigens. Correlated functional status among segregating V segments might be attributable to linkage disequilibrium, but an unknown experimental factor could not be ruled out. A further reported finding was that TCR beta sequences accurately predicted the HLA-A and HLA-B alleles for most subjects in the first cohort. In the study, some 160 TCR beta chains were listed as associated with cytomegalovirus. Presence/absence analyses assumed roughly uniform sequencing depth across donors, an assumption that may not hold. Assigning TCR associations to individual alleles was difficult when HLA alleles, especially DR and DQ, strongly co-occurred. According to the authors, the approach could potentially be generalized to other disease states and immunological phenotypes. In a later analysis, HLA-associated TCR beta chains were found to be more clonally expanded and to have lower generation probabilities than equally common non-associated chains. The only immune exposure information available for the cohort was CMV serostatus. Several of the top co-occurrence clusters appeared to be linked to parvovirus B19, influenza, CMV and Epstein-Barr virus, according to a later analysis. At a false discovery rate of 0.05, a later analysis linked around 17,000 TCR beta sequences to specific HLA alleles. An earlier analysis of 587 of the donors showed that most TCR beta V segments appeared in productive rearrangements either about 90% or about 30% of the time, which broadly matched IMGT annotations. Most CMV-associated TCR beta chains appeared to be HLA-restricted in a later analysis, and the HLA associations seemed to be driven largely by CMV exposure. According to a later genetic analysis, donors in an Asian-associated ancestry cluster had fewer N-insertions in productive TCRs than the roughly 700-donor mean. In a later genetic analysis, a missense DCLRE1C variant was associated with V-gene and J-gene trimming of TCR beta chains, and the association was replicated in an independent cohort. In a later analysis, the rate of TCR association differed among HLA loci, with DRB1 alleles having the most associated TCRs and HLA-C alleles having the fewest. A group of highly shared sequence variants was considered likely to be a technical artifact of the sequencing pipeline. Because some donors lacked HLA typing at each locus, the association tests relied only on the typed subset.

As to this clone: No antigen is known for it. No quality values exist for individual bases; no much larger clone is one base distant.

Receptor libraries were prepared by the immunoSEQ multiplex PCR assay. A mixture of 60 forward primers for TCR Vbeta segments and 13 reverse primers for TCR Jbeta segments was used in the multiplex PCR. The CDR3 region of rearranged TCR beta genes was amplified from genomic DNA with a multiplex PCR assay. The amplified TCR beta libraries were sequenced on the Illumina HiSeq System as 87-base-pair reads. As for how the authors treated the data: Across the 600 to 700 repertoires, a later analysis counted tens of millions of unique TCR beta chains, around 11 million of which were shared by at least two donors. To remove PCR and sequencing errors, raw reads were error-corrected and collapsed into unique sequences using a nearest-neighbor algorithm that merged closely related sequences. CDR3 sequences were aligned to IMGT reference sequences to assign V, D and J gene segments. For a sequence to be retained, a match of at least six nucleotides to both a V gene segment and a J gene segment was required. A rearrangement was called productive if the CDR3 had no stop codons and remained in frame with V and J, and every other rearrangement was called non-productive. Following IMGT convention, CDR3 was defined as the stretch from the second conserved V-encoded cysteine up to the conserved J-encoded phenylalanine. In an earlier analysis of more than 550 of the donors, sequences lacking an unambiguous match to a single V gene segment were excluded. In an earlier analysis of roughly 600 of the donors, a V segment was called functional when productive rearrangements were above 56.7%, and segregating when the standard deviation between donors exceeded 5%. To diagnose cytomegalovirus status from the catalog of TCR beta chain sequences, a statistical classification framework was built. V and J gene assignment, in a later analysis, came from comparing TCR nucleotide sequences with IMGT/GENE-DB human TR gene sequences. Using the TCRdist pipeline, a later analysis assigned CDR3 sequences along with most-parsimonious VDJ recombination scenarios. In a later analysis, each TCR beta chain was defined by its CDR3 amino acid sequence together with its V-gene family, and reads without a unique V-gene family were excluded. As a way to deal with suspected cross-contamination and a sequencing artifact, a later analysis dropped approximately 590 nucleotide sequences that were highly shared and had low generation probability. A later analysis calculated a clonal expansion index for each public chain from normalized within-repertoire ranks of inferred template counts. In a later analysis, generation probabilities were computed with a VDJ recombination model fitted to out-of-frame rearrangements, and the resulting probabilities were checked against IGoR. A later analysis scored TCR-TCR, TCR-HLA and TCR-CMV co-occurrence with hypergeometric tests, applying a repertoire-size bias correction to TCR pairs. False discovery rates were estimated in a later analysis by permuting HLA or CMV assignments 20 times. In a later analysis, co-occurring TCRs were grouped using DBSCAN, and TCRdist sequence similarity was added for clustering within HLA-allele-positive subsets. For co-occurrence clustering, repertoires with fewer than 30,000 or more than 120,000 public chains were excluded, along with about five repertoires with anomalous nucleotide sharing. The table comes from immuneACCESS by way of TCRdb, which keeps in-frame sequences with V and J called. Part of the clones is missing from these tables; in studies checked, under half for an unresolved V gene and the rest for unknown reasons. V and J calls and clone size are copied from that table; D and trimming were computed from the DNA. Counted in this sample were roughly 100,000 clones; 83% of them appeared once. Roughly 6.1% of the sample lies in the top ten.

The specimen sequenced was PBMCs. The source is a young man in good health and CMV-seronegative. The chain is made from TRBV5-8 and TRBJ2-5; 12 bases in the junction line up with TRBD1. The DNA end favors TRBJ2-7, so the J call may be wrong. CDR3 region: CASSWGQGAYEQYF. The DNA sequence follows: TGTGCCAGCAGCTGGGGACAGGGGGCTTACGAGCAGTACTTC.